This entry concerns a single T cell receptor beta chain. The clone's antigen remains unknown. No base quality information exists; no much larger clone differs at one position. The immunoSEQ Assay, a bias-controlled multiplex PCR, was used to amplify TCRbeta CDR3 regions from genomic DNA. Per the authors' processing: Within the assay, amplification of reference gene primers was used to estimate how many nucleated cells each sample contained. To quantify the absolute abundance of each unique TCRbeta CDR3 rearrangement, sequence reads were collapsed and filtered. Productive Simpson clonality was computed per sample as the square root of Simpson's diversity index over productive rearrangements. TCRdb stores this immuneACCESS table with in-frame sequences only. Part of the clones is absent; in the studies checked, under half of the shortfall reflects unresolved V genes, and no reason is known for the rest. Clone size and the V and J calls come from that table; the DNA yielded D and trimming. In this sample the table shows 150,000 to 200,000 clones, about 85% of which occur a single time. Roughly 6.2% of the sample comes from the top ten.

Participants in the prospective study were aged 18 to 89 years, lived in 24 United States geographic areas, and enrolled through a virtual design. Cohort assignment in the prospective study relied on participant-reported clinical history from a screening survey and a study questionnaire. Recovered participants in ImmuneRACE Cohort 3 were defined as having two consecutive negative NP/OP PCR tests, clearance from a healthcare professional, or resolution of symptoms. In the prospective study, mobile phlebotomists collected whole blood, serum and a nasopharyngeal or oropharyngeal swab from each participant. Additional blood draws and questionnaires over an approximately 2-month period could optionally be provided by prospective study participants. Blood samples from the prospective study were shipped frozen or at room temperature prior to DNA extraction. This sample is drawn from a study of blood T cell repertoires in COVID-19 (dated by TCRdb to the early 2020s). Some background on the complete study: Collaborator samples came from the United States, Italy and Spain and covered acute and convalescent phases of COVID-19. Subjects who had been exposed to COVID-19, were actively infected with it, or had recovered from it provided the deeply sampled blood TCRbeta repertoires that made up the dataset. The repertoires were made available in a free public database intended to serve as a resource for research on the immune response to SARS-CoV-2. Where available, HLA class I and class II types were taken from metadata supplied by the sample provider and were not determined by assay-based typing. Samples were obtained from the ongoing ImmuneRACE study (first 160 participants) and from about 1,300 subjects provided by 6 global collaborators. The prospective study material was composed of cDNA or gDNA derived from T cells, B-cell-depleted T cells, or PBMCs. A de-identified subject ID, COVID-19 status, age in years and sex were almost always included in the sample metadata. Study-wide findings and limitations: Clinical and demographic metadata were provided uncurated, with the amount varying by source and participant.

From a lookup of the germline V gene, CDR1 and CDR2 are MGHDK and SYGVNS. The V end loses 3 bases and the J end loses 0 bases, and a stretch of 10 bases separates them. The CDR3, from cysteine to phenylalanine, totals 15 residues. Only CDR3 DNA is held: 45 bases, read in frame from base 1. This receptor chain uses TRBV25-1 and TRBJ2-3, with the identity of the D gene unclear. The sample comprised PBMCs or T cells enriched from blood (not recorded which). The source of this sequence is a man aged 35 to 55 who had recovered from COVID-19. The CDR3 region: CASSDDSSSTDTQYF. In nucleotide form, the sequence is TGTGCCAGCAGTGACGACTCCTCTAGCACAGATACGCAGTATTTT.